Given below is one T cell receptor (beta chain) in context. The source of the sample is a study of blood T cell repertoires in COVID-19. As for the study in general: Acute and convalescent COVID-19 samples came from the United States, Italy and Spain. PBMCs, B-cell-depleted T cells, or T cells were the source of the cDNA or gDNA that made up the material.

There are 14 residues in the CDR3. Germline CDR1 and CDR2: ENHRY and SYGVKD. Trimming took 4 bases from V and 3 from J, leaving 11 bases between them. Study processing details: Amplification of reference gene primers provided the estimated nucleated cell counts. Only in-frame clones appear in the TCRdb table, and some are missing; sequencing was by immunoSEQ multiplex PCR. That table supplies the V and J calls and clone size; D and trimming were determined from the DNA. Of around 370,000 clones listed, around 91% are singletons. The V and J genes are TRBV10-3 and TRBJ2-3; a possible D gene is TRBD1 (7 bases). This TCR came from a woman in her late teens or twenties who had recovered from COVID-19. Sequencing was carried out using peripheral blood. CDR3 bases: TGTGCCATCAGTGGCGGGGACAGAACAGATACGCAGTATTTT. Translating it yields CAISGGDRTDTQYF.